These 30 T cell receptor beta chains were all obtained from the same sample, sequenced in a study of T cell responses to AZD1222 COVID-19 vaccine. Assay used: immunoSEQ multiplex PCR; TCRdb lists only in-frame clones, some missing. The sample records roughly 76,000 clones, 86% being singletons. Sequences were derived from peripheral blood, sampled on day 0 of AZD1222 vaccination. The receptors here all came from an adult in good health.

The rearrangement joins TRBV29-1 to TRBJ2-1; D is unclear. Trimming shortened V by 5 bases and J by 6 bases, and 8 bases separated the two germline ends. The V gene's germline CDR1 is SQVTM and CDR2 ANQGSEA. This CDR3 has 11 amino acids. In DNA, the CDR3 is TGCAGCGTTTCATACGCCAATGAGCAGTTCTTC. Translated, it gives CSVSYANEQFF.

V usage is TRBV7-8 and J usage is TRBJ1-6, with TRBD1 matching over 7 bases. Germline CDR1 is SGHVS and CDR2 is FQNEAQ. The CDR3 has 16 amino acids. J lost 6 bases, V lost 3 bases, and 8 bases had no gene match. CDR3 in DNA: TGTGCCAGCAGCTTTACCGGGACAGTCTCTAATTCACCCCTCCACTTT. Its translation is CASSFTGTVSNSPLHF.

The chain joins TRBV11-3 to TRBJ1-5; possibly TRBD1 for D (5 bases). Germline-derived CDR1 and CDR2 are SGHNT and YENEEA. CDR3 length: 15 amino acids. The V end was cut by 5 bases, the J end by 0 bases, with 11 bases between. CDR3 sequence reads: CASSPGRYSNQPQHF. Here the CDR3 DNA reads TGTGCCAGCAGCCCGGGACGGTATAGCAATCAGCCCCAGCATTTT.

This chain links TRBV5-1 with TRBJ2-5, with D perhaps matching TRBD1 or TRBD2 (5 bases each). CDR1 and CDR2 from the germline V gene are SGHRS and YFSETQ. V was shortened by 2 bases and J by 0 bases, with 20 bases between the two germline ends. This CDR3 is 18 amino acids long. The CDR3 coding sequence is TGCGCCAGCAGCTTCCGGCCGGGATTGGGGCGCGACCAAGAGACCCAGTACTTC. Protein product: CASSFRPGLGRDQETQYF.

The V and J genes are TRBV6-2 or TRBV6-3 and TRBJ2-5; possible D gene TRBD2, 6 bases. This CDR3 spans 16 amino acids. Trimming left V 4 bases short and J 3 bases short, with 18 bases between. Germline V gene sequence: CDR1 MNHEY, CDR2 SVGEGT. The CDR3 protein is CASSSRDLSGKETQYF. The CDR3 bases are TGTGCCAGCAGTTCCCGGGACCTTAGCGGAAAAGAGACCCAGTACTTC.

This clone was seen a single time. The chain links TRBV29-1 to TRBJ1-1, with TRBD1 as a possible D gene (5 bases). V was clipped by 6 bases and J by 4 bases, with 21 bases between them. Per the germline V gene, CDR1 is SQVTM and CDR2 is ANQGSEA. The CDR3 spans 15 residues. The CDR3: CSVLDLGRGSTEAFF. For the CDR3, the DNA is TGCAGCGTCCTCGATCTGGGGCGAGGAAGCACTGAAGCTTTCTTT.

The DNA of the CDR3 is TGTGCCTGTGCAGGAGAGACAGGAGTTAGCAATCAGCCCCAGCATTTT. This encodes CACAGETGVSNQPQHF. The chain combines TRBV30 with TRBJ1-5; D possibly corresponds to TRBD1 (6 bases). The germline CDR1 and CDR2 sequences are GTSNPN and SVGIG (reference sequence). The V and J ends lost 6 bases and 0 bases respectively, with 18 bases between them. This CDR3 has 16 amino acids. The complete variable domain, with remaining parts taken from reference TRBV30 and TRBJ1-5, reads SQTIHQWPATLVQPVGSPLSLECTVEGTSNPNLYWYRQAAGRGLQLLFYSVGIGQISSEVPQNLSASRPQDRQFILSSKKLLLSDSGFYLCACAGETGVSNQPQHFGDGTRLSIL.

V is TRBV5-8 and J is TRBJ2-3, with unresolved D. Trimming took 1 base from V and 2 from J, leaving 14 bases between them. The CDR3 is 16 amino acids. CDR1 and CDR2 (germline): SGHTS, YDEGEE. The CDR3 nucleotides are TGTGCCAGCAGCTTGTTTTCGACCGTTGTCACAGATACGCAGTATTTT. The encoded protein is CASSLFSTVVTDTQYF.

V and J are TRBV30 and TRBJ2-3, with D possibly TRBD2 on 6 matching bases. Trimming pared 1 base from V and 0 bases from J, leaving 17 bases between. Germline assignment: CDR1 GTSNPN and CDR2 SVGIG (reference sequence). The CDR3 extends over 17 amino acids. This CDR3 reads CAWSGLVAGSSTDTQYF. In DNA, the CDR3 is TGTGCCTGGAGTGGGTTAGTGGCGGGGTCTAGCACAGATACGCAGTATTTT.

The V and J genes are TRBV19 and TRBJ2-3, with D unresolved. In germline, CDR1 is LNHDA, CDR2 SQIVND (reference sequence). This CDR3 is 15 amino acids long. Trimming cost V 8 bases and J 1 base, with 16 bases left between them. CDR3 amino acids: CASSPPGPGTDTQYF. CDR3 DNA sequence: TGTGCCAGTTCCCCTCCCGGACCAGGCACAGATACGCAGTATTTT.

The J gene is TRBJ2-6, the V gene TRBV19; D gene uncertain. V dropped 6 bases and J dropped 1 base, with 7 bases sitting between them. The CDR3 consists of 14 residues. CDR1 is LNHDA, CDR2 SQIVND, per germline (reference sequence). The CDR3, as DNA: TGTGCCAGTAGACAACTTTCTGGGGCCAACGTCCTGACTTTC. The encoded protein is CASRQLSGANVLTF.

The chain has TRBV11-2 and TRBJ2-5; possibly TRBD1 or TRBD2 for D (5 bases each). V lost 1 base and J 4 bases, leaving 7 bases between the germline ends. This CDR3 contains 13 residues. Germline CDR1 reads SGHAT; CDR2 reads FQNNGV. CDR3 protein: CASSLGGIETQYF. The CDR3 DNA sequence: TGTGCCAGCAGCTTAGGGGGGATAGAGACCCAGTACTTC. Variable domain in full (rest from reference TRBV11-2 and TRBJ2-5): EAGVAQSPRYKIIEKRQSVAFWCNPISGHATLYWYQQILGQGPKLLIQFQNNGVVDDSQLPKDRFSAERLKGVDSTLKIQPAKLEDSAVYLCASSLGGIETQYFGPGTRLLVL.

This clone showed up just once. J is TRBJ1-5 and V is TRBV3-1 (or the pseudogene TRBV3-2); 8 bases are shared with TRBD1. The germline gives CDR1 LGHDT, CDR2 YNNKEL (reference sequence). Trimming removed 3 bases from V and 5 bases from J; junction bases left unmatched: 6. The length of the CDR3 is 15 residues. The DNA of the CDR3 is TGTGCCAGCAGCCATGGGGACAGGTCTTATCAGCCCCAGCATTTT. This sequence encodes CASSHGDRSYQPQHF.

The chain uses TRBV15 and TRBJ2-7, with 8 bases that match TRBD1. Trimming removed 1 base from V and 4 bases from J; junction bases left unmatched: 9. The CDR3 has 16 residues. The germline V gene encodes CDR1 LNHNV and CDR2 YYDKDF (reference sequence). The CDR3 is CATSRGTGRSGYEQYF. CDR3 coding DNA: TGTGCCACCAGCAGAGGGACAGGGAGGTCTGGTTACGAGCAGTACTTC.

This clone was recorded only once. The chain combines TRBV7-2 with TRBJ1-3; D remains unclear. Germline CDR1 SGHTA, CDR2 FQGNSA. The CDR3 consists of 14 residues. Trimming cost V 1 base and J 7 bases, with 11 bases left between them. This CDR3 reads CASSLDRSRNTIYF. The CDR3 nucleotides read TGTGCCAGCAGCTTAGATCGCAGCCGGAACACCATATATTTT.

The V call is TRBV18, the J call TRBJ2-5, with 7 bases matching TRBD1. V lost 2 bases, J lost 5 bases, and 8 bases stayed unmatched. This CDR3 is 15 amino acids long. Germline V gene data show CDR1 as KGHSH and CDR2 as LQKENI. DNA of the CDR3: TGTGCCAGCTCACCATCGAAGGGGGCCAGGGAGACCCAGTACTTC. Its translation is CASSPSKGARETQYF.

This clone was found a few times. This sequence joins TRBV15 and TRBJ1-4; D remains ambiguous. Trimming removed 1 base from V and 4 bases from J, with 10 bases in between. Per germline, CDR1 LNHNV and CDR2 YYDKDF (reference sequence). There are 15 residues in the CDR3. CDR3 nucleotides: TGTGCCACCAGCAGAGGGGGTCTGGGTAATGAAAAACTGTTTTTT. Translating it yields CATSRGGLGNEKLFF.

The CDR3 region is CASSSSERVDYYEQYF. The CDR3, as DNA: TGTGCCAGCAGTTCCTCAGAGCGGGTCGATTACTACGAGCAGTACTTC. The genes are TRBV6-6 and TRBJ2-7, with D perhaps TRBD2 (6 bases). The CDR3 totals 16 residues. Trimming took off 4 bases at V and 3 bases at J, with 19 bases between the two ends. From germline, CDR1 is MNHNY and CDR2 SVGAGI (reference sequence).

DNA of the CDR3: TGTGCCTGGCTAAGCGGCGCAACTAATGAAAAACTGTTTTTT. It specifies CAWLSGATNEKLFF. The V and J genes are TRBV30 and TRBJ1-4; D ambiguous. The CDR3 covers 14 residues. In germline, CDR1 is GTSNPN, CDR2 SVGIG (reference sequence). V dropped 5 bases and J dropped 0 bases, with 10 bases sitting between them.

The chain has TRBV28 and TRBJ2-2; 8 nucleotides agree with TRBD2. J lost 4 bases, V lost 7 bases, and 5 bases had no gene match. The CDR3 is 14 residues long. Germline V gene data show CDR1 as MDHEN and CDR2 as SYDVKM. DNA for the CDR3: TGTGCCAGCAACGGGGGGGCGGGCACCGGGGAGCTGTTTTTT. Translating it yields CASNGGAGTGELFF.

The chain links TRBV19 to TRBJ1-1, with D possibly TRBD1 on 5 matching bases. Germline loops: CDR1 LNHDA, CDR2 SQIVND (reference sequence). The CDR3 contains 13 residues. Trimming stripped 7 bases from V and 6 bases from J, with 15 bases between. The CDR3 region is CASTPTAKSEAFF. The CDR3 DNA sequence: TGTGCCAGTACCCCGACAGCGAAATCTGAAGCTTTCTTT.

The chain joins TRBV12-3 or TRBV12-4 to TRBJ1-4; D may be TRBD1 (5 bases). Trimming shortened V by 3 bases and J by 12 bases, and 11 bases separated the two germline ends. The CDR3 is 12 residues long. CDR3 nucleotides: TGTGCCAGCAGTTTCACAGGAATCGAACTGTTTTTT. Its translation: CASSFTGIELFF.

V and J are TRBV7-6 and TRBJ2-7; tentatively, D is TRBD1 or TRBD2 (5 bases each). The CDR3 covers 16 residues. The V end lost 2 bases, the J end lost 1 base, and 15 bases lay between the germline ends. Germline loops: CDR1 SGHVS, CDR2 FNYEAQ. CDR3 DNA sequence: TGTGCCAGCAGCTTACGGCCGCAGGGAGTTTCCTACGAGCAGTACTTC. This gives the protein CASSLRPQGVSYEQYF.

The V call is TRBV7-2, the J call TRBJ2-5, with 7 positions matching TRBD2. Germline CDR1 reads SGHTA; CDR2 reads FQGNSA. V dropped 0 bases and J dropped 5; count of bases not matched to a gene: 12. The CDR3 totals 17 residues. The CDR3 nucleotides read TGTGCCAGCAGCTTAGCCTTGAGCGGGGCCTCCGGCGAGACCCAGTACTTC. Translating it yields CASSLALSGASGETQYF.

The chain recombines TRBV20-1 with TRBJ1-1, with D hard to call. This CDR3 comprises 10 residues. Deletions cut 5 bases from V and 5 bases from J, with 6 bases between. Germline-derived CDR1 and CDR2 are DFQATT and SNEGSKA (reference sequence). The CDR3 region is CSAARTEAFF. CDR3 in DNA: TGCAGTGCTGCACGTACTGAAGCTTTCTTT.

The chain couples TRBV6-5 to TRBJ2-7; 7 positions match TRBD2. V dropped 2 bases and J dropped 6; count of bases not matched to a gene: 4. The CDR3 is made up of 13 amino acids. Germline-derived CDR1 and CDR2 are MNHEY and SVGAGI. CDR3 region: CASSYAAGVEQYF. The CDR3 DNA sequence: TGTGCCAGCAGTTACGCGGCGGGAGTCGAGCAGTACTTC.

V usage is TRBV9 and J usage is TRBJ2-1, with D perhaps TRBD1 (6 bases). CDR1 and CDR2 (germline): SGDLS, YYNGEE. Trimming shortened V by 4 bases and J by 7 bases, and 12 bases separated the two germline ends. The CDR3 contains 13 residues. The CDR3 coding sequence is TGTGCCAGCAGCCTCTGGACAGATAATGAGCAGTTCTTC. This encodes CASSLWTDNEQFF.

This chain joins TRBV25-1 and TRBJ1-1; possibly TRBD1 for D (6 bases). The CDR3 runs 12 residues. Germline V gene data show CDR1 as MGHDK and CDR2 as SYGVNS. Between the trimmed V and J ends, which lost 6 bases and 8 bases, there was a span of 13 bases. CDR3 in DNA: TGTGCCAGCAGCCCGGGGGCAGGGGAAGCTTTCTTT. Its translation: CASSPGAGEAFF.

The chain is built from TRBV5-4 and TRBJ2-7, with 15 bases matching TRBD2. This CDR3 has 16 amino acids. Germline CDR1 is SGHNT and CDR2 is YYREEE (reference sequence). The V gene end was trimmed by 4 bases and the J gene end by 6 bases; junction bases not matched to a gene: 8. CDR3 nucleotides: TGTGCCAGCAGCACCGGGACTAGCGGGAGGCGGAGCGAGCAGTACTTC. Encoded protein: CASSTGTSGRRSEQYF.

The rearrangement uses TRBV9 and TRBJ2-5; the match to TRBD2 covers 11 bases. This CDR3 contains 18 residues. Looked up from germline, CDR1 is SGDLS and CDR2 is YYNGEE. V lost 0 bases, J lost 1 base, and 8 bases stayed unmatched. This CDR3 is CASSVAPLAGGSQETQYF. The CDR3 region has the DNA TGTGCCAGCAGCGTAGCCCCCTTAGCGGGGGGGTCCCAAGAGACCCAGTACTTC. Drawing the rest from reference TRBV9 and TRBJ2-5, the complete variable domain is DSGVTQTPKHLITATGQRVTLRCSPRSGDLSVYWYQQSLDQGLQFLIQYYNGEERAKGNILERFSAQQFPDLHSELNLSSLELGDSALYFCASSVAPLAGGSQETQYFGPGTRLLVL.